Listed here are 31 T cell receptor beta chains from one sample, sequenced in a study of blood T cells in healthy people across ages. Primed by a sample-barcoded 5' primer and a J-beta primer mix, a second PCR proceeded for about 6 to 11 cycles. Via MiXCR, TCRdb re-called the 5' RACE reads, giving one row per CDR3 protein. The sample includes about 1.4 million distinct CDR3 sequences, approximately 63% of them seen just once. The sequenced material came from blood. The origin of the receptors is a man younger than 30 in good health.

This clonotype has just a few counts. The chain recombines TRBV10-3 with TRBJ2-4; 7 bases map to TRBD2. The CDR3 is 15 residues long. V trimming: 3 bases; J trimming: 2 bases; junction bases outside the gene matches: 4. Germline V gene lookup returns CDR1 ENHRY and CDR2 SYGVKD. The CDR3 sequence is CAISDPGGSKNIQYF. CDR3 DNA: TGTGCCATCAGTGATCCCGGGGGGTCCAAAAACATTCAGTACTTC.

This chain links TRBV6-6 with TRBJ2-7; D gene ambiguous. This CDR3 contains 14 residues. Germline V gives CDR1 MNHNY, CDR2 SVGAGI (reference sequence). Trimming removed 4 bases at V and 3 bases at J, with 13 bases between. CDR3 in DNA: TGTGCCAGCAGTTGGACCCCCTCCTTCTACGAGCAGTACTTC. Translation gives CASSWTPSFYEQYF.

V is TRBV20-1 and J is TRBJ2-1; D unclear. The length of the CDR3 is 12 residues. V was shortened by 1 base and J by 8 bases, with 9 bases between the two germline ends. Germline values: CDR1 DFQATT, CDR2 SNEGSKA (reference sequence). CDR3 nucleotide sequence: TGCAGTGCTAGAGCACAGATGTATGAGCAGTTCTTC. Translating gives CSARAQMYEQFF.

The chain uses TRBV4-2 and TRBJ2-7, with TRBD1 matching 7 bases. Trimming removed 3 bases from V and 4 bases from J; junction bases left unmatched: 3. CDR1 and CDR2 (germline): LGHNA, YNFKEQ. The CDR3 runs to 13 residues. CDR3 region: CASSHGQDYEQYF. CDR3 nucleotide sequence: TGTGCCAGCAGCCACGGACAGGATTACGAGCAGTACTTC.

This clonotype is a singleton in its sample. The genes are TRBV5-1 and TRBJ2-2; 7 bases match TRBD1. The germline CDR1 and CDR2 sequences are SGHRS and YFSETQ. The length of the CDR3 is 19 residues. Losses at the gene ends were 9 bases for V and 9 bases for J; bases not matched to a gene: 29. CDR3: CANSGQRKVGRRWGRELFF. CDR3 sequence (DNA): TGCGCCAACTCGGGACAGCGGAAAGTAGGACGACGTTGGGGCCGGGAGCTGTTTTTT.

The chain joins TRBV3-1 to TRBJ1-1; weak D call: TRBD1 (6 bases). This CDR3 region has 15 residues. Germline V lookup: CDR1 LGHDT, CDR2 YNNKEL (reference sequence). The V gene lost 4 bases and the J gene lost 6 bases, with 18 bases spanning the gap. The CDR3: CASSPVTGKLAEAFF. Written as DNA, the CDR3 is TGTGCCAGCAGCCCAGTTACAGGGAAGTTGGCTGAAGCTTTCTTT.

The V and J genes are TRBV10-3 and TRBJ1-1; TRBD1 aligns across 7 bases. The CDR3 is made up of 13 amino acids. Germline loops: CDR1 ENHRY, CDR2 SYGVKD. V shed 2 bases and J 11 bases; nucleotides not matched to a gene: 8. The CDR3 protein is CAISETGAAVAFF. CDR3 nucleotides: TGTGCCATCAGTGAGACAGGGGCAGCCGTGGCTTTCTTT.

V usage is TRBV20-1 and J usage is TRBJ2-5; D is possibly TRBD1 (6 bases). Germline CDR1 is DFQATT and CDR2 is SNEGSKA (reference sequence). CDR3 length equals 18 residues. The V end was cut by 3 bases, the J end by 1 base, with 24 bases between. CDR3 nucleotide sequence: TGCAGTGCTAGGACCCCGCTACCGACAGGCTATAGCCAAGAGACCCAGTACTTC. Translated, it gives CSARTPLPTGYSQETQYF.

This clonotype was counted once. The CDR3: CASSYESSYNEQYF. CDR3 coding DNA: TGTGCCAGCAGTTACGAGAGTAGCTACAATGAGCAGTACTTC. V is TRBV6-2 or TRBV6-3 and J is TRBJ2-5; unclear D gene. The CDR3 is made up of 14 amino acids. The V gene's germline CDR1 is MNHEY and CDR2 SVGEGT. V was trimmed by 2 bases and J by 11 bases, leaving 18 bases between them.

The chain joins TRBV3-1 to TRBJ2-3; 10 nucleotides agree with TRBD2. Germline lookup yields CDR1 LGHDT and CDR2 YNNKEL (reference sequence). CDR3 size: 14 residues. Germline trimming cut 5 bases from V and 8 bases from J; bases unmatched to any gene: 7. The CDR3 DNA reads as TGTGCCAGCAGCTCTACTAGCGGGAATGGTACGCAGTATTTT. Translated, it gives CASSSTSGNGTQYF.

The chain uses TRBV27 and TRBJ1-1, with 7 bases lining up with TRBD1. J was trimmed by 1 base and V by 5 bases; bases with no gene match: 7. The CDR3 has 15 amino acids. Germline CDR1 MNHEY, CDR2 SMNVEV (reference sequence). CDR3 sequence: CASSPITGANTEAFF. The CDR3 coding sequence is TGTGCCAGCAGTCCGATCACAGGGGCGAACACTGAAGCTTTCTTT.

V is TRBV20-1 and J is TRBJ2-1, with 11 bases that match TRBD2. CDR3 size: 16 residues. From germline, CDR1 is DFQATT and CDR2 SNEGSKA (reference sequence). V gave up 2 bases and J gave up 8 bases; unmatched junction bases: 11. CDR3 nucleotide sequence: TGCAGTGCTAGACTAGCGGGAGGAAAGGGGCCCTATGAGCAGTTCTTC. It encodes CSARLAGGKGPYEQFF.

The chain couples TRBV29-1 to TRBJ2-3; perhaps TRBD1 as D (6 bases). From germline, CDR1 is SQVTM and CDR2 ANQGSEA. This CDR3 is 13 amino acids long. Trimming took 5 bases from V and 4 from J, leaving 13 bases between them. The CDR3 region is CSVSARQADTQYF. The DNA for the CDR3 is TGCAGCGTTTCGGCAAGACAGGCAGATACGCAGTATTTT.

This clonotype was detected only a few times. This chain connects TRBV20-1 to TRBJ2-4; no firm D call. The closer fit of TRBJ2-7 to the DNA end suggests the J call may be wrong. Germline V gene sequence: CDR1 DFQATT, CDR2 SNEGSKA (reference sequence). This CDR3 region has 12 residues. The CDR3 DNA follows: TGCAGTGCTAGAGAGGTCGGCTACGAGCAGTACTTC. Translation gives CSAREVGYEQYF.

The V and J genes are TRBV6-5 and TRBJ1-2; D gene uncertain. V was clipped by 0 bases and J by 8 bases, with 7 bases between them. Germline lookup yields CDR1 MNHEY and CDR2 SVGAGI. This CDR3 contains 12 residues. The CDR3 loop is CASSYSGKGYTF. The DNA of the CDR3 is TGTGCCAGCAGTTACTCTGGAAAAGGCTACACCTTC.

This clonotype was counted only a few times. The gene calls are TRBV28 and TRBJ2-1; 10 bases map to TRBD2. In germline, CDR1 is MDHEN, CDR2 SYDVKM. The CDR3 consists of 17 residues. The junction had 11 bases not matched to a gene; V was cut back by 4 bases and J by 5 bases. Written as DNA, the CDR3 is TGTGCCAGCAGTTCCCACTTCATAGCGGGAGGCAACAATGAGCAGTTCTTC. Its translation: CASSSHFIAGGNNEQFF.

This clonotype was seen a few times. As DNA, the CDR3 is TGTGCCATCAGTGTTCCCCAGGGGAATGGCTACACCTTC. As protein: CAISVPQGNGYTF. V gene TRBV10-3 combines with J gene TRBJ1-2; maybe TRBD1 (6 bases). CDR1 ENHRY and CDR2 SYGVKD come from the germline V gene. The CDR3 consists of 13 residues. Trimming removed 4 bases at V and 6 bases at J, with 12 bases between.

Only one count was recorded for this clonotype. The genes are TRBV5-5 and TRBJ2-3, with D perhaps matching TRBD2 (5 bases). The CDR3 has 15 residues. Per germline, CDR1 SGHKS and CDR2 YYEKEE (reference sequence). Trimming pared 4 bases from V and 3 bases from J, leaving 15 bases between. The CDR3 DNA sequence: TGTGCCAGCAGCCACCCTGGTGGGAGTACAGATACGCAGTATTTT. This translates into CASSHPGGSTDTQYF. Drawing the rest from reference TRBV5-5 and TRBJ2-3, the complete variable domain is DAGVTQSPTHLIKTRGQQVTLRCSPISGHKSVSWYQQVLGQGPQFIFQYYEKEERGRGNFPDRFSARQFPNYSSELNVNALLLGDSALYLCASSHPGGSTDTQYFGPGTRLTVL.

In nucleotides, the CDR3 is TGTGCCAGCCGACCCCGGGACGGCTCCTACGAGCAGTACTTC. The encoded protein is CASRPRDGSYEQYF. The chain is built from TRBV9 and TRBJ2-7, with D tentatively TRBD1 or TRBD2 (5 bases each). V shed 7 bases and J shed 0 bases, with 14 bases lying between them. Germline V CDR1 and CDR2: SGDLS, YYNGEE. This CDR3 has 14 amino acids.

The chain has TRBV11-2 and TRBJ2-4; weak D call: TRBD1 (6 bases). Germline V lookup: CDR1 SGHAT, CDR2 FQNNGV. V gave up 5 bases and J gave up 0 bases, with 14 bases separating them. The CDR3 is 16 residues long. CDR3 sequence reads: CASSLGQGTAKNIQYF. CDR3 nucleotide sequence: TGTGCCAGCAGCCTCGGGCAGGGGACAGCCAAAAACATTCAGTACTTC.

The sample holds a few counts of this clonotype. The genes are TRBV4-1 and TRBJ1-2, with D tentatively TRBD1 (5 bases). V lost 3 bases and J lost 4, with 6 bases in between. This CDR3 is built from 12 residues. In germline, CDR1 is MGHRA, CDR2 YSYEKL. For the CDR3, the DNA is TGCGCCAGCAGCCAGGGGCCCTATGGCTACACCTTC. Translating it yields CASSQGPYGYTF.

The chain recombines TRBV7-9 with TRBJ1-1, with unresolved D. V lost 5 bases and J lost 2, with 9 bases in between. Germline V CDR1 and CDR2: SEHNR, FQNEAQ (reference sequence). The CDR3 is 13 amino acids. This CDR3 is CASSMGINTEAFF. In DNA, the CDR3 is TGTGCCAGCAGCATGGGGATTAACACTGAAGCTTTCTTT.

CDR3 sequence reads: CASSYSPVGEQYF. In DNA form, the CDR3 reads TGTGCCAGCAGTTACTCGCCCGTGGGGGAGCAGTACTTC. The rearrangement links TRBV6-6 to TRBJ2-7, with unresolved D. Trimming left V 0 bases short and J 7 bases short, with 10 bases between. The germline CDR1 and CDR2 sequences are MNHNY and SVGAGI (reference sequence). This CDR3 comprises 13 residues.

The chain couples TRBV4-3 to TRBJ1-2; D not certain. This CDR3 has 18 residues. V lost 1 base and J 4 bases, leaving 22 bases between the germline ends. The V gene's germline CDR1 is LGHNA and CDR2 YSLEER. The CDR3 here is CASSQGRKGQARIYGYTF. The CDR3 nucleotides are TGCGCCAGCAGCCAAGGTAGAAAAGGGCAGGCCAGAATCTATGGCTACACCTTC.

V gene TRBV21-1 combines with J gene TRBJ2-7. The end of the DNA fits TRBJ2-5 better, so the J call may be wrong. TRBV21-1 counts as a pseudogene. This CDR3 is 14 amino acids long. The CDR3 DNA reads TGTGCCAGCAGCAAAGCCCAAATCCGAGAGACCCAGTACTTC. This gives the protein CASSKAQIRETQYF.

The chain recombines TRBV14 with TRBJ2-5; D assignment may be TRBD1 or TRBD2 (5 bases each). The V end was cut by 1 base, the J end by 5 bases, with 17 bases between. Per the germline V gene, CDR1 is SGHDN and CDR2 is FVKESK. This CDR3 is 16 amino acids long. This chain's CDR3 is CASSQGPGGVVETQYF. The DNA for the CDR3 is TGTGCCAGCAGCCAAGGTCCTGGGGGAGTGGTGGAGACCCAGTACTTC. The complete variable domain, with remaining parts taken from reference TRBV14 and TRBJ2-5, reads EAGVTQFPSHSVIEKGQTVTLRCDPISGHDNLYWYRRVMGKEIKFLLHFVKESKQDESGMPNNRFLAERTGGTYSTLKVQPAELEDSGVYFCASSQGPGGVVETQYFGPGTRLLVL.

The rearrangement links TRBV6-5 to TRBJ2-6; D call uncertain. The CDR3 length is 15 residues. Germline loops: CDR1 MNHEY, CDR2 SVGAGI. V shed 6 bases and J shed 4 bases, with 13 bases lying between them. The CDR3 sequence is CASRRRKSGANVLTF. Here the CDR3 DNA reads TGTGCCAGCAGGCGGCGGAAATCGGGGGCCAACGTCCTGACTTTC.

CDR3 coding DNA: TGTGCCAGCAGTCCCCCGGCGGGGGGTAAAGAGACCCAGTACTTC. Translated: CASSPPAGGKETQYF. The chain joins TRBV12-3 or TRBV12-4 to TRBJ2-5, with 8 bases aligning to TRBD2. This CDR3 is 15 amino acids long. The ends lost 5 bases at V and 3 bases at J; junction bases unmatched: 8.

V is TRBV5-1 and J is TRBJ2-1; a possible D gene is TRBD2 (5 bases). Germline lookup yields CDR1 SGHRS and CDR2 YFSETQ. Trimming shortened V by 0 bases and J by 7 bases, and 8 bases separated the two germline ends. The CDR3 covers 13 residues. The CDR3 protein is CASSLAGENEQFF. The CDR3 DNA reads as TGCGCCAGCAGCTTGGCCGGGGAGAATGAGCAGTTCTTC.

The gene calls are TRBV10-3 and TRBJ1-2; no clear D gene. This CDR3 has 12 residues. The germline gives CDR1 ENHRY, CDR2 SYGVKD. With 8 bases removed from V and 4 bases from J, the gap between germline ends came to 11 bases. CDR3 amino acids: CAISERIYGYTF. DNA of the CDR3: TGTGCCATCTCGGAACGAATCTATGGCTACACCTTC.

This sequence joins TRBV12-3 or TRBV12-4 and TRBJ2-2, with D maybe TRBD1 (5 bases). The V end lost 2 bases, the J end lost 2 bases, and 18 bases lay between the germline ends. The CDR3 is 18 residues long. The CDR3 DNA follows: TGTGCCAGCAGTTTACATTGGGCTCAGGGTTTTAACACCGGGGAGCTGTTTTTT. Translated, it gives CASSLHWAQGFNTGELFF.